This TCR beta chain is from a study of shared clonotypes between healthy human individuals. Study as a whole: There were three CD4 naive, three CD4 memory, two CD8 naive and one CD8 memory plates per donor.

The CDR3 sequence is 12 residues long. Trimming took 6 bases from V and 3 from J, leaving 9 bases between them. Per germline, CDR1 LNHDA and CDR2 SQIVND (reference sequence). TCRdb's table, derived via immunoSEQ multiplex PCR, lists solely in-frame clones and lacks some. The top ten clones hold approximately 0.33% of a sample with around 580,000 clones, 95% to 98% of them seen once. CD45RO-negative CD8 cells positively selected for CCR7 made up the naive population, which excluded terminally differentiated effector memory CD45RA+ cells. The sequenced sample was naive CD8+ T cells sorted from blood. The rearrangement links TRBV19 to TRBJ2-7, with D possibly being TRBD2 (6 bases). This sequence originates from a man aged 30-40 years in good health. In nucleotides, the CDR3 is TGTGCCAGTAGCGGGAGCCACTACGAGCAGTACTTC. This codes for CASSGSHYEQYF.